Listed below are T cell receptor beta chains from one sample, sequenced in a study of identical twins. Using its own MiXCR run on the 5' RACE reads, TCRdb lists one record per CDR3 protein. The sample includes fewer than 800,000 distinct CDR3 sequences, about 7.6% seen only once; the top ten take around 1.6%. The data were also submitted as part of a second study, on yellow fever vaccine responses in identical twins.

Source material: PBMCs. These receptor sequences come from a woman between 18 and 29 years old in good health. Each CDR3 is given with its conserved first and last residue. D genes are given only for firm matches. Size is omitted from some rows. Given values are once, few, many or a class for expanded clones.

TRBV5-1	TRBD1	TRBJ2-6	-	TGCGCCAGCAGCACCCGGGACAGGACTTTAAGCTCTGGGGCCAACGTCCTGACTTTC	CASSTRDRTLSSGANVLTF
TRBV6-5	TRBD1	TRBJ1-2	many	TGTGCCAGCAGTTGGACAGGGGGGATAGCTAACTATGGCTACACCTTC	CASSWTGGIANYGYTF
TRBV20-1	-	TRBJ1-1	-	TGCAGTGCTACCGGGGGGGAGCTCCACATGAACACTGAAGCTTTCTTT	CSATGGELHMNTEAFF
TRBV29-1	-	TRBJ2-1	many	TGCAGCGTTGGGGCGCACTCCTCTGGGGAGCAGTTCTTC	CSVGAHSSGEQFF
TRBV10-3	-	TRBJ1-4	-	TGTGCCATCAGGGGATCGACAGAGCTGAATGAAAAACTGTTTTTT	CAIRGSTELNEKLFF
TRBV20-1	-	TRBJ2-3	-	TGCAGTGCTAGAAGAGTCGGCACAGATACGCAGTATTTT	CSARRVGTDTQYF
TRBV9	TRBD1	TRBJ1-2	-	TGTGCCAGCAGCGGCCCTCTCGTAACCGGGACAGGGGATGGCTACACCTTC	CASSGPLVTGTGDGYTF
TRBV10-3	TRBD2	TRBJ2-3	few	TGTGCCACCGCGGGGGTGGATACGCAGTATTTT	CATAGVDTQYF
TRBV7-2	-	TRBJ1-1	many	TGTGCCAGCAGCTTAGGTCTTCTTACTGAAGCTTTCTTT	CASSLGLLTEAFF
TRBV7-9	-	TRBJ2-3	many	TGTGCCAGCAGCTTAGGAAGGACAGAGATCACAGATACGCAGTATTTT	CASSLGRTEITDTQYF
TRBV6-5	-	TRBJ2-1	many	TGTGCCAGCAGCTATGGGGGGAGCTCCTACAATGAGCAGTTCTTC	CASSYGGSSYNEQFF
TRBV29-1	-	TRBJ2-7	-	TGCAGCTCCAGAGACAGCTACGAGCAGTACTTC	CSSRDSYEQYF
TRBV5-1	-	TRBJ2-1	few	TGCGCCAGCAGCCCCCCTAGGACTAACCACAATGAGCAGTTCTTC	CASSPPRTNHNEQFF
TRBV20-1	-	TRBJ1-1	many	TGCAGTGCTAGAGATAGGGGGGAGACTGAAGCTTTCTTT	CSARDRGETEAFF
TRBV24-1	TRBD1	TRBJ2-7	many	TGTGCCACCAGTGACAGAGACAGGGGGCTAGACGAGCAGTACTTC	CATSDRDRGLDEQYF
TRBV29-1	-	TRBJ2-7	many	TGCAGCGTGATCGGGGATCTAGACTACGAGCAGTACTTC	CSVIGDLDYEQYF
TRBV6-1	TRBD2	TRBJ2-1	few	TGTGCCAGCAGTCCCCCGGGACTAGCGGGATACTACAATGAGCAGTTCTTC	CASSPPGLAGYYNEQFF
TRBV5-1	-	TRBJ2-7	many	TGCGCCAGCAGCTTGTTAACAGATAGCTCCTACGAGCAGTACTTC	CASSLLTDSSYEQYF
TRBV6-5	-	TRBJ2-2	few	TGTGCCAGCAGTTACGGGCAGTCTAGGACCGGGGAGCTGTTTTTT	CASSYGQSRTGELFF
TRBV12-3/TRBV12-4	TRBD2	TRBJ2-2	-	TGTGCCAGCAGCCAGGGACGGCCGGGACTAGCGCCAAACACCGGGGAGCTGTTTTTT	CASSQGRPGLAPNTGELFF
TRBV20-1	-	TRBJ2-1	many	TGCAGTGCTAGGGGGACCCGTAACGGTGGTGAGCAGTTCTTC	CSARGTRNGGEQFF
TRBV4-1	-	TRBJ2-5	few	TGCGCCAGCAGCCAAGATTCCTTTTTTGGGGCAGGGGGGGAGACCCAGTACTTC	CASSQDSFFGAGGETQYF
TRBV4-1	-	TRBJ1-1	few	TGCGCCAGCAGCCAAGAAGAGACAGCGATCCGAAAAGCTTTCTTT	CASSQEETAIRKAFF
TRBV7-6	-	TRBJ1-6	-	TGTGCCAGCAGCTTAGGAGGGTTTCACATGCCCCTCCACTTT	CASSLGGFHMPLHF
TRBV4-2	-	TRBJ2-1	-	TGTGCCAGCTTCCAAGGAGGTACCGGGAGAGGCCCAAATGAGCAGTTCTTC	CASFQGGTGRGPNEQFF
TRBV20-1	-	TRBJ2-1	-	TGCAGTGCTAGTAGTAGTCTCCAGAGCTCCTACAATGAGCAGTTCTTC	CSASSSLQSSYNEQFF
TRBV5-1	TRBD2	TRBJ2-7	many	TGCGCCAGCAGCTTAGCGGGACGCTGGTACGAGCAGTACTTC	CASSLAGRWYEQYF
TRBV10-3	TRBD1	TRBJ2-7	-	TGTGCCATCAGGTGGACAGGCGCCTACGAGCAGTACTTC	CAIRWTGAYEQYF
TRBV20-1	-	TRBJ2-1	few	TGCAGTGCTAATAGCAGGAGCTCCTACAATGAGCAGTTCTTC	CSANSRSSYNEQFF
TRBV28	TRBD2	TRBJ2-2	-	TGTGCCAGCAGTCTTAGCCCCCTGGGACTAGCGGGAGGGCCGGACGGGGAGCTGTTTTTT	CASSLSPLGLAGGPDGELFF
TRBV20-1	-	TRBJ1-3	many	TGCAGTGTCCAGGGAGACTCTGGAAACACCATATATTTT	CSVQGDSGNTIYF
TRBV10-3	TRBD1	TRBJ1-1	few	TGTGCCGGCAAGACAGGGGTGAACACTGAAGCTTTCTTT	CAGKTGVNTEAFF
TRBV12-3/TRBV12-4	-	TRBJ2-7	many	TGTGCCAGCAGTCGAGCCGGGACGGCCTCCTACGAGCAGTACTTC	CASSRAGTASYEQYF
TRBV10-3	TRBD2	TRBJ2-3	-	TGTGCCATCAGTGAGTCTGGTCGGGGGGGCCCTACAGATACGCAGTATTTT	CAISESGRGGPTDTQYF
TRBV25-1	-	TRBJ2-1	many	TGTGCCAGCAGTGAACCTTATACAGGGGAGGACGGGAGCTCCTACAATGAGCAGTTCTTC	CASSEPYTGEDGSSYNEQFF
TRBV11-2	-	TRBJ2-3	-	TGTGCCAGCAGCACCTCCGCTAGCACAGATACGCAGTATTTT	CASSTSASTDTQYF
TRBV7-2	TRBD1	TRBJ2-6	-	TGTGCCACCCTACTGGGACAGCTCCTCTCTGGGGCCAACGTCCTGACTTTC	CATLLGQLLSGANVLTF
TRBV29-1	-	TRBJ1-1	few	TGCAGCGTCCGTTTCCCGAACACTGAAGCTTTCTTT	CSVRFPNTEAFF
TRBV29-1	-	TRBJ1-2	-	TGCAGCGTTGAAGCTCTCGCGGAGAACTATGGCTACACCTTC	CSVEALAENYGYTF
TRBV20-1	-	TRBJ2-3	many	TGCAGTGCCTATCCGAGGGAGTACCCAGATACGCAGTATTTT	CSAYPREYPDTQYF
TRBV7-2	TRBD2	TRBJ2-1	-	TGTGCCAGCAGCTCGGGACTACACTACAATGAGCAGTTCTTC	CASSSGLHYNEQFF
TRBV7-3	-	TRBJ2-4	-	TGTGCCAACAGCTTGGGGTCGGGCAAAAACATTCAGTACTTC	CANSLGSGKNIQYF
TRBV5-1	-	TRBJ1-6	few	TGCGCCAGCAGCTTGGAGGGGCCAGGTTATAATTCACCCCTCCACTTT	CASSLEGPGYNSPLHF
TRBV28	-	TRBJ1-1	few	TGTGCCAGCATTACGGGGGGTACCGCTGAAGCTTTCTTT	CASITGGTAEAFF
TRBV7-2	-	TRBJ2-1	-	TGTGCCAGCAGCCCCGCCCCGGCTAGCAAGGGGAATGAGCAGTTCTTC	CASSPAPASKGNEQFF
TRBV7-8	-	TRBJ2-5	few	TGTGCCAGCAGCTTAGAGAGGCTCCCCGGGGAGACCCAGTACTTC	CASSLERLPGETQYF
TRBV12-3/TRBV12-4	TRBD1	TRBJ1-2	many	TGTGCCAGCAGTGTACAGGGGTCCTATGGCTACACCTTC	CASSVQGSYGYTF
TRBV27	TRBD2	TRBJ2-1	-	TGTGCCAGCAGTTTCCTCCCCCCCAGACTAGCGGGGGCCCTGTACGATGAGCAGTTCTTC	CASSFLPPRLAGALYDEQFF
TRBV2	TRBD1	TRBJ1-1	few	TGTGCCAGCAGCCACGGGACAGAAGAGATTGAAGCTTTCTTT	CASSHGTEEIEAFF
TRBV2	TRBD2	TRBJ2-5	-	TGTGCCAGCCTTATTAGACTAGCGGGGTTGAAAGAGACCCAGTACTTC	CASLIRLAGLKETQYF
TRBV7-8	TRBD2	TRBJ2-5	-	TGTGCCAGCAGCTTAGAGGGACTAGTCGTCCAAGAGACCCAGTACTTC	CASSLEGLVVQETQYF
TRBV28	TRBD2	TRBJ2-2	few	TGTGCCTCCTTAGCGGGGGGACGGACCGGGGAGCTGTTTTTT	CASLAGGRTGELFF
TRBV7-9	TRBD1	TRBJ1-4	many	TGTGCCAGCAGCTCCGGGACAGGGTCTGAAAAACTGTTTTTT	CASSSGTGSEKLFF
TRBV12-3/TRBV12-4	TRBD1	TRBJ1-3	-	TGTGCCAGCAGTCCACAGGGGACAACTGGAAACACCATATATTTT	CASSPQGTTGNTIYF
TRBV29-1	TRBD1	TRBJ2-1	many	TGCAGCGTTGAGGCTAGGGGGACAGCTTCCTACAATGAGCAGTTCTTC	CSVEARGTASYNEQFF
TRBV7-9	-	TRBJ2-4	many	TGTGCCAGCAGCAGCGAAGAGGGCCGAATAGCCAAAAACATTCAGTACTTC	CASSSEEGRIAKNIQYF
TRBV10-3	-	TRBJ2-7	many	TGTGCCATCAGGGAAGGACTGTCCGGGAACGAGCAGTACTTC	CAIREGLSGNEQYF
TRBV7-3	-	TRBJ2-3	few	TGTGCCAGCAGCGACCCGTATAGCACAGATACGCAGTATTTT	CASSDPYSTDTQYF
TRBV2	TRBD1	TRBJ2-7	many	TGTGCCAGCGCCGGACAGGGGGCTGGCGAGCAGTACTTC	CASAGQGAGEQYF